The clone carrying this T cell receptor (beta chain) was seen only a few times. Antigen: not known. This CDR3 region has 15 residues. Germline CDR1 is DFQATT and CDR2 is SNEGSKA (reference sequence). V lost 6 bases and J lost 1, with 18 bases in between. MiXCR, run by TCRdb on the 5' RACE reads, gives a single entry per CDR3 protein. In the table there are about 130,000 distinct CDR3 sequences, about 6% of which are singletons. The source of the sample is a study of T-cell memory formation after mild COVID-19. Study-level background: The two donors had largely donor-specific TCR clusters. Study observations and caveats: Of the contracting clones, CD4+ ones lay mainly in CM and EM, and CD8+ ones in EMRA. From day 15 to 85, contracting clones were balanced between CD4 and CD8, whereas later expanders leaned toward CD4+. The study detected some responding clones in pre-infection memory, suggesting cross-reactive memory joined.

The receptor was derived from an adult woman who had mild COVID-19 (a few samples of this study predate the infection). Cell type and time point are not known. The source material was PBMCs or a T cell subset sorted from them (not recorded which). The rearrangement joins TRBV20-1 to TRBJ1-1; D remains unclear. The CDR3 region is CSAIGRAEENTEAFF. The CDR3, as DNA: TGCAGTGCCATAGGAAGGGCGGAAGAGAACACTGAAGCTTTCTTT.